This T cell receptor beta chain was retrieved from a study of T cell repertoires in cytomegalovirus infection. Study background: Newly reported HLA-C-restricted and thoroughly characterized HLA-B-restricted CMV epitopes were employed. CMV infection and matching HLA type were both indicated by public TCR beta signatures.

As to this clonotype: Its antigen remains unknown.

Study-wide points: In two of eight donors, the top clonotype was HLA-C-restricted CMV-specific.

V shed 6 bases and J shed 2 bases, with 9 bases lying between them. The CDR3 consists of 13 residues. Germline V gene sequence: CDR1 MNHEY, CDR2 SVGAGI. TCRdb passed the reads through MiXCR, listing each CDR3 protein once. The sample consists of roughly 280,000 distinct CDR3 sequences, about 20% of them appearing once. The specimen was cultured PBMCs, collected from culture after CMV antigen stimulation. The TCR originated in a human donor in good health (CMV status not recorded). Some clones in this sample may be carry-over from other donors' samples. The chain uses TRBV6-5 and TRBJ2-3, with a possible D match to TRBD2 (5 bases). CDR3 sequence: CASSTRVTDTQYF. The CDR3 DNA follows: TGTGCCAGCAGCACTAGGGTCACAGATACGCAGTATTTT.